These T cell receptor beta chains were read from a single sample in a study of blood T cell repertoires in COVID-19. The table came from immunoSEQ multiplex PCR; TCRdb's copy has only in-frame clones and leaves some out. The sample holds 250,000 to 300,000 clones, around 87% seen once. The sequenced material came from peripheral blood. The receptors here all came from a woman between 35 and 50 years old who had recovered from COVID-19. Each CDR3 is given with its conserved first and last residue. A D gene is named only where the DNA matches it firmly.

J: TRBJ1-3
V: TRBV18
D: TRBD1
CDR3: CASSLSPGTGPGNTIYF

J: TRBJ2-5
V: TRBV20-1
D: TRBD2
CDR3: CSASMSLRTSGGLAQYF

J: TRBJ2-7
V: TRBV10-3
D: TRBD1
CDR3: CAISELRRGQGGHEQYF

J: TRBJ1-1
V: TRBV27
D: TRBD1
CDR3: CASSFEQGDIAGNTEAFF

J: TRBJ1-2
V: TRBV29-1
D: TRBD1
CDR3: CSVGTAGYGYTF

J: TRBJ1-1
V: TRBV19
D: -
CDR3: CASRWEGGRTNTEAFF

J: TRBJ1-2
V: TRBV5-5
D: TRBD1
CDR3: CASSLELGGGMYGYTF

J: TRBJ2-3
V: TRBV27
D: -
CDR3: CASSSKDTQYF

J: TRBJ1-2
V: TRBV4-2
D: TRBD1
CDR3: CASSQVGSQGVGGYTF

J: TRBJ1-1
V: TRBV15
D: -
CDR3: CATRIVPRGRDTEAFF

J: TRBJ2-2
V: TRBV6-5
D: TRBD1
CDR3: CASSSRTGSSTGELFF

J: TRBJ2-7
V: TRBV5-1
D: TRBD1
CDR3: CASRGQGVNEQYF

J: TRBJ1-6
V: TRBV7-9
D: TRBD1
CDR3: CASSMDRVSSPLHF

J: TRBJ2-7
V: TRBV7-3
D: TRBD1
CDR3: CASSLDRGSYEQYF

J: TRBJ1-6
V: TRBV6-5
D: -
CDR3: CASRGQHSYNSPLHF

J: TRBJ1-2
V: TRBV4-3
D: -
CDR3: CASSQGPFDGYTF

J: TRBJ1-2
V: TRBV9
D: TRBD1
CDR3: CASSPLVGQDGYGYTF

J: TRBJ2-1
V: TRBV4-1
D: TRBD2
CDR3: CASSQDGLAVYNEQFF

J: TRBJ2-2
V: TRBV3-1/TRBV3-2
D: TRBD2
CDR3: CASSQVSGALGELFF

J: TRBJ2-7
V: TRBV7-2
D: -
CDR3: CASSLKHHDEQYF

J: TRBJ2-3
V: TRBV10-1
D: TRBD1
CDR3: CASGRTGLTDTQYF

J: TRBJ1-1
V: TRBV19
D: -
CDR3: CASSMFLNTEAFF

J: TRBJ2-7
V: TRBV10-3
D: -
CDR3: CAIRGRVSSYEQYF

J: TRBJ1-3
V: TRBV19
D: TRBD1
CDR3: CASKTGGIGNTIYF

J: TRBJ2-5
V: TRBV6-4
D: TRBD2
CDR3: CASTLAGAGETQYF

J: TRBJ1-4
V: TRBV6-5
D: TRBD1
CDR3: CARNLDRVEEKLFF

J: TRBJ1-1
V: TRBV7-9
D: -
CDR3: CASSLLANTEAFF